This TCR beta chain was sequenced in a study of T cell responses to AZD1222 COVID-19 vaccine. Findings and caveats of the study: Two doses of AZD1222 preceded a rise in Spike-specific TCR breadth and depth. Repertoire sampling happened only post peak T cell response. White British people made up most donors, females outnumbered males, and clonal diversity was possibly underestimated.

TCRdb's copy holds only in-frame clones and misses some; the assay was immunoSEQ multiplex PCR. The sample consists of 100,000 to 150,000 clones, just over 85% of them appearing once. V shed 1 base, J shed 8 bases, and the junction held 3 bases outside the gene matches. Germline CDR1 is LGHDT and CDR2 is YNNKEL (reference sequence). The CDR3 is 14 amino acids. Regarding this clone: Antigen specificity is unknown.

V and J are TRBV3-1 (or the pseudogene TRBV3-2) and TRBJ1-2; 11 nucleotides line up with TRBD1. The origin of this receptor is an adult in good health. The source was peripheral blood, collected on day 0 of AZD1222 vaccination. The CDR3 region is CASSQGDRGVGYTF. In DNA, the CDR3 is TGTGCCAGCAGCCAAGGGGACAGGGGGGTCGGCTACACCTTC.